The present entry profiles one T cell receptor (beta chain) with its context. The antigen remains unidentified. This entry is derived from a study of cytomegalovirus exposure and HLA in healthy donors. This CDR3 spans 22 amino acids. CDR1 and CDR2 (germline): KGHSH, LQKENI. V was clipped by 4 bases and J by 7 bases; unmatched bases: 26. The PCR made use of 60 Vbeta and 13 Jbeta primers. Sequencing used immunoSEQ multiplex PCR; TCRdb keeps in-frame clones, though not all of them. The repertoire holds approximately 150,000 clones, 80% to 90% seen once, with more than 4% in the top ten. Regarding the study as a whole: TCR beta chain V- and J-gene trimming was linked, in a later analysis, to a missense variant in DCLRE1C. Indistinguishable V segments, including TRBV6-2 and TRBV6-3, were excluded.

This clonotype was sampled from a woman aged 40 to 55 in good health and CMV-seropositive. Sample: PBMCs. The genes are TRBV18 and TRBJ1-4; TRBD1 agrees at 11 bases. The CDR3 DNA is TGTGCCAGCTCACGAACTAAAGGGACAGGGGGTCACGAGATTCGACCGGGTGAAAAACTGTTTTTT. Protein sequence: CASSRTKGTGGHEIRPGEKLFF.